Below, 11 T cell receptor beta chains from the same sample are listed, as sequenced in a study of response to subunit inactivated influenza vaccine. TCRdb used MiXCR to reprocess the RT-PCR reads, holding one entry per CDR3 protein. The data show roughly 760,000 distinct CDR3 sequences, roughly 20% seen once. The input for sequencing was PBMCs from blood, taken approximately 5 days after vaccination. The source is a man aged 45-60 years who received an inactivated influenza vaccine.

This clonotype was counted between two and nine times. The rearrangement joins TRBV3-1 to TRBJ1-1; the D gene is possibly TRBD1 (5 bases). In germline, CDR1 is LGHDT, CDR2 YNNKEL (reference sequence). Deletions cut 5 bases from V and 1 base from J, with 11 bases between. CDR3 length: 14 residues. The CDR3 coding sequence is TGTGCCAGCAGCTTCAAGGGGAGGAACACTGAAGCTTTCTTT. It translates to CASSFKGRNTEAFF.

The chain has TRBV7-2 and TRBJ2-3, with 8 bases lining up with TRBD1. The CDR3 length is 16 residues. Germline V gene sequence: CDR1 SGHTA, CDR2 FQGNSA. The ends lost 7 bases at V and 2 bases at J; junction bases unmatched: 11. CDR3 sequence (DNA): TGTGCCAGCACCTTGATTGCGGGACAGGTCACAGATACGCAGTATTTT. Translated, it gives CASTLIAGQVTDTQYF.

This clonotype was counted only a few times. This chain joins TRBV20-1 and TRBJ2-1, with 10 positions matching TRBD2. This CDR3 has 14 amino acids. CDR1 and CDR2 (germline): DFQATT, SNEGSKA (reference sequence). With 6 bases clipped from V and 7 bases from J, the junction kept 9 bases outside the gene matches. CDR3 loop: CSAKREGRWNEQFF. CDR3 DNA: TGCAGTGCGAAGCGGGAGGGCCGTTGGAATGAGCAGTTCTTC.

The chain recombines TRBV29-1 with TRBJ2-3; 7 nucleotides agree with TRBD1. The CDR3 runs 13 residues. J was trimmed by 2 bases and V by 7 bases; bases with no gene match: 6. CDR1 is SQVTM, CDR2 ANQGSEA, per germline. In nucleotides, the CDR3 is TGCAGCGCACAGGGGTCACTCACAGATACGCAGTATTTT. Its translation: CSAQGSLTDTQYF.

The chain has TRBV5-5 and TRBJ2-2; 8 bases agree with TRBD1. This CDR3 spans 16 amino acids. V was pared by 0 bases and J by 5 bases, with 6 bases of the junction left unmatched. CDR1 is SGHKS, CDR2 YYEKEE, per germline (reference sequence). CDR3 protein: CASSLALRGRTGELFF. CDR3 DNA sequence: TGTGCCAGCAGCTTGGCCCTCAGGGGGCGGACCGGGGAGCTGTTTTTT.

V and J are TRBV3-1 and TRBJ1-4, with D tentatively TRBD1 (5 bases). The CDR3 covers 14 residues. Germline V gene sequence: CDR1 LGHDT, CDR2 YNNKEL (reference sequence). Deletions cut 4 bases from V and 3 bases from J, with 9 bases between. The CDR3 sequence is CASSLTTANEKLFF. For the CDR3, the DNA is TGTGCCAGCAGCCTCACGACAGCTAATGAAAAACTGTTTTTT.

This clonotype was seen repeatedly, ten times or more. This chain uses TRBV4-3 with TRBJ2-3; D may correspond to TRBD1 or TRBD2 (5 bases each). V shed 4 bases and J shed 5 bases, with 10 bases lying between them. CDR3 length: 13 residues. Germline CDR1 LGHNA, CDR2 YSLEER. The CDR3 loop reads CASSRDGRDTQYF. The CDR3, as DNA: TGCGCCAGCAGCCGGGACGGTAGAGATACGCAGTATTTT.

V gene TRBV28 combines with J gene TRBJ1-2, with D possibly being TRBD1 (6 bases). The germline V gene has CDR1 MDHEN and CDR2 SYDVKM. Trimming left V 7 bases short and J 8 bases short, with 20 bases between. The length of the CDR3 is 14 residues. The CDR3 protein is CASTISGDFWGYTF. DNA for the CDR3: TGTGCCAGCACCATTTCAGGGGATTTCTGGGGCTACACCTTC.

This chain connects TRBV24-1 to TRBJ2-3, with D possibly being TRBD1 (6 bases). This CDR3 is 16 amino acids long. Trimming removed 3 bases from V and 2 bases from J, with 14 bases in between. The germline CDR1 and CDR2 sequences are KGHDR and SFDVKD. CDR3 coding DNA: TGTGCCACCAGTGATCGAGGACAGACCCTCACAGATACGCAGTATTTT. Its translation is CATSDRGQTLTDTQYF.

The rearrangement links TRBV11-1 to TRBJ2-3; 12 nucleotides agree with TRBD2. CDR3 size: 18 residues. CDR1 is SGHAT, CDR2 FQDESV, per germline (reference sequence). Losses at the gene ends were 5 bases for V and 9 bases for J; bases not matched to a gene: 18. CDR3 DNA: TGTGCCAGCAGCGGGCTCCCCGGGACTAGCGGGCCCATGGGGACGCAGTATTTT. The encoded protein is CASSGLPGTSGPMGTQYF.

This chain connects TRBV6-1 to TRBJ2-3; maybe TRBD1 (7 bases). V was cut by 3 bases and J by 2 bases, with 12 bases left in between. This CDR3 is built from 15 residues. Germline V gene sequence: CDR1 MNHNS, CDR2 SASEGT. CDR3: CASSDRGAHTDTQYF. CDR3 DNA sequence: TGTGCCAGCAGTGACAGGGGGGCTCACACAGATACGCAGTATTTT.